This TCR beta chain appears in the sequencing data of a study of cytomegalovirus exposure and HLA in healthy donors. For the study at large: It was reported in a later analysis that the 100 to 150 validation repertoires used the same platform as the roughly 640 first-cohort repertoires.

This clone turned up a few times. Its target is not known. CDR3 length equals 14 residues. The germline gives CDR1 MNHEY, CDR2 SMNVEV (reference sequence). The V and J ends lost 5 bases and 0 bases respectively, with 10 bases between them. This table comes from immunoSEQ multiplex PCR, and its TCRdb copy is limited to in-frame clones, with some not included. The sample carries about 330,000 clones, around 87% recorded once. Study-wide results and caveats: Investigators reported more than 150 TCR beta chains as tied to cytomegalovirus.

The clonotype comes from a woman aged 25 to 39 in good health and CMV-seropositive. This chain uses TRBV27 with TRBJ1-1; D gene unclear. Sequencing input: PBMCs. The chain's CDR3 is CASSRGGLNTEAFF. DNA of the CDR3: TGTGCCAGCAGTAGAGGCGGCTTGAACACTGAAGCTTTCTTT.